This TCR beta chain is drawn from a study of response to subunit inactivated influenza vaccine. Whole-study findings and limits: It was suggested by the authors that few new T cells are recruited by each seasonal influenza vaccination.

This clonotype was observed a few times. Its matching antigen is unknown. TCRdb processed the RT-PCR reads anew with MiXCR; each CDR3 protein has one entry. This table holds 630,000 or so distinct CDR3 sequences, about 15% found once. Germline-derived CDR1 and CDR2 are MNHEY and SMNVEV (reference sequence). V lost 2 bases and J lost 5, with 10 bases in between. The CDR3 contains 14 residues. The sequence derives from a man aged 45-65 years who received an inactivated influenza vaccine. The chain recombines TRBV27 with TRBJ2-4; TRBD2 is a possible D gene (6 bases). Specimen: PBMCs from blood, collected 11 to 12 days after vaccination. The CDR3 region has the DNA TGTGCCAGCAGTTTAACGGGAGTTGAAAACATTCAGTACTTC. It is translated as CASSLTGVENIQYF.